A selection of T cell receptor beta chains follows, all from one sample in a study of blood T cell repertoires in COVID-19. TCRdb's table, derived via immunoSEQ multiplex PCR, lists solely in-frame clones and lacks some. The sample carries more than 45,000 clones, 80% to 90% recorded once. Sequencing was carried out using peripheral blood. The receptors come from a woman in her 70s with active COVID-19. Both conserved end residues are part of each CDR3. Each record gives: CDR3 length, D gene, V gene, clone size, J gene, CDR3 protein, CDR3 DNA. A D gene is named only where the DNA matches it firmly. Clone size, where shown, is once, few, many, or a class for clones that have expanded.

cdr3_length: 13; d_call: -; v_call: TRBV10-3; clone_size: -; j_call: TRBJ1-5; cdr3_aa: CASNSYSNQPQHF; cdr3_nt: TGTGCCAGCAACAGCTATAGCAATCAGCCCCAGCATTTT
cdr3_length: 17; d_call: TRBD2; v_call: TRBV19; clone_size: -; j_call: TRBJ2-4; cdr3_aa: CASSSIGEGQWKNIQYF; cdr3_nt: TGTGCCAGTAGTTCGATCGGGGAGGGCCAGTGGAAAAACATTCAGTACTTC
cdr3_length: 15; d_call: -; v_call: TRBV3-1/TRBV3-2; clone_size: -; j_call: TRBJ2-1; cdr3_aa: CASSYQTGTYNEQFF; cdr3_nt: TGTGCCAGCAGCTACCAGACTGGGACTTACAATGAGCAGTTCTTC
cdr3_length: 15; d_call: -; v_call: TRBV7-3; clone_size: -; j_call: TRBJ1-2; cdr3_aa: CASSQYGTNSDGYTF; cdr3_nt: TGTGCCAGCAGCCAGTATGGGACTAACTCCGACGGCTACACCTTC
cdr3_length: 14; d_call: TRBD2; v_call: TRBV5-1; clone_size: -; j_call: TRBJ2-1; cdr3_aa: CASSYGTSGNEQFF; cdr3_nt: TGCGCCAGCAGCTACGGGACTAGCGGCAATGAGCAGTTCTTC
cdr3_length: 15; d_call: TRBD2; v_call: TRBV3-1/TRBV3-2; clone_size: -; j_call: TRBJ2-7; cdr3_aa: CASSRVLAVSYEQYF; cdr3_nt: TGTGCCAGCAGCCGCGTCCTAGCGGTCTCATACGAGCAGTACTTC
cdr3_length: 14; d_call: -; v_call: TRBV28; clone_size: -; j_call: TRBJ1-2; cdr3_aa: CASSGLQGSYGYTF; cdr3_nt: TGTGCCAGCAGCGGATTACAGGGAAGCTATGGCTACACCTTC
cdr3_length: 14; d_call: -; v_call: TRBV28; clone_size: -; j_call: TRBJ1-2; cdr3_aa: CASSQDGTDYGYTF; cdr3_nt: TGTGCCAGCAGCCAAGACGGGACTGACTATGGCTACACCTTC
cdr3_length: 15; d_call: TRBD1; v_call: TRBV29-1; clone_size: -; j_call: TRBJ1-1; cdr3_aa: CSVEGQGALNTEAFF; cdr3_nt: TGCAGCGTTGAGGGGCAGGGGGCGTTGAACACTGAAGCTTTCTTT
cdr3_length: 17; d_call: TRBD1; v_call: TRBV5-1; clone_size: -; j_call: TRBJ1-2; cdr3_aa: CASSLGSGTGESNGYTF; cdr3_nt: TGCGCCAGCAGCTTGGGTTCGGGGACAGGCGAGTCTAATGGCTACACCTTC
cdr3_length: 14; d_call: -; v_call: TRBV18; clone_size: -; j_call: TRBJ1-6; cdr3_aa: CASSPKGHDSPLHF; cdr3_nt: TGTGCCAGCTCACCGAAGGGGCATGATTCACCCCTCCACTTT
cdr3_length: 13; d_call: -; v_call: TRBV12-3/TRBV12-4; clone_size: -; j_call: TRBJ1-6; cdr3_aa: CASSYQNNSPLHF; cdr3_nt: TGTGCCAGCAGTTATCAGAATAATTCACCCCTCCACTTT
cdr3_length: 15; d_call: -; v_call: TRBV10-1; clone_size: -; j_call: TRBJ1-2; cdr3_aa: CASSESVTDNYGYTF; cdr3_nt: TGCGCCAGCAGTGAGTCGGTGACAGATAACTATGGCTACACCTTC
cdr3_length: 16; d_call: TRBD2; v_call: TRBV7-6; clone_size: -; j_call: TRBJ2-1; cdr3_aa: CASSLGEGFLYNEQFF; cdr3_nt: TGTGCCAGCAGCTTAGGGGAGGGGTTCCTCTACAATGAGCAGTTCTTC
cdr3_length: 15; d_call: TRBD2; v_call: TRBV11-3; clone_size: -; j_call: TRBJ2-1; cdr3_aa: CASSLELAGNNEQFF; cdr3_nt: TGTGCCAGCAGCTTGGAGCTAGCGGGAAACAATGAGCAGTTCTTC
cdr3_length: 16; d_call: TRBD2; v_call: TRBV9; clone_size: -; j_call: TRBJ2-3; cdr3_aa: CASSAYSGIIVDTQYF; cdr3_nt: TGTGCCAGCAGCGCCTATAGCGGGATTATAGTAGATACGCAGTATTTT
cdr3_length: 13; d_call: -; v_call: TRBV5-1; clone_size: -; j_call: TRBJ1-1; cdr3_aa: CASSPRQNTEAFF; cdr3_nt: TGCGCCAGCAGCCCTCGACAGAACACTGAAGCTTTCTTT
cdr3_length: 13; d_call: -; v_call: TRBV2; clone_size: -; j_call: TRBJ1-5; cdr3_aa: CASARGKGQPQHF; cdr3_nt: TGTGCCAGCGCACGGGGAAAAGGTCAGCCCCAGCATTTT
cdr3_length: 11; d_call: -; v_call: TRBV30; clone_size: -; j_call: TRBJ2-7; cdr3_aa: CAWSNRDEQYF; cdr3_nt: TGTGCCTGGAGTAACAGGGACGAGCAGTACTTC
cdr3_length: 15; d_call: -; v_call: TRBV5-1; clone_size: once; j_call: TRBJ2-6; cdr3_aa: CASSLVSSGANVLTF; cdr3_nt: TGCGCCAGCAGCTTGGTTAGCTCTGGGGCCAACGTCCTGACTTTC
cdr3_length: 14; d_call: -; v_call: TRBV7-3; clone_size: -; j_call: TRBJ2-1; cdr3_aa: CASSYGQGGNEQFF; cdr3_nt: TGTGCCAGCAGCTATGGGCAGGGAGGAAATGAGCAGTTCTTC
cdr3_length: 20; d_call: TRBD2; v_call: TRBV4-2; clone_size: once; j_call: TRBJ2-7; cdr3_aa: CASSQDRWGSAGASSYEQYF; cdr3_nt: TGTGCCAGCAGCCAAGATCGATGGGGGTCAGCGGGAGCAAGCTCCTACGAGCAGTACTTC
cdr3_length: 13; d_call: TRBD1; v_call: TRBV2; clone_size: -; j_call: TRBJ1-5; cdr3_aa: CAGGTGGNQPQHF; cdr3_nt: TGTGCCGGAGGGACAGGGGGCAATCAGCCCCAGCATTTT
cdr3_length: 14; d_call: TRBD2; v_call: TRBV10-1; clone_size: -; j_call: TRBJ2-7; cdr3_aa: CASSDRLAGGEQYF; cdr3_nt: TGCGCCAGCAGTGACCGGCTAGCGGGAGGCGAGCAGTACTTC
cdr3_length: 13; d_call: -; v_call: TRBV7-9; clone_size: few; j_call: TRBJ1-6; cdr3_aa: CASSLGRDSPLHF; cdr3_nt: TGTGCCAGCAGCTTAGGGCGGGATTCACCCCTCCACTTT
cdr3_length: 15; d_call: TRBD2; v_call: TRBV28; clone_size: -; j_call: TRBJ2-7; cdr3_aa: CASSPRGSGSYEQYF; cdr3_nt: TGTGCCAGCAGCCCCCGGGGTAGCGGGAGCTACGAGCAGTACTTC
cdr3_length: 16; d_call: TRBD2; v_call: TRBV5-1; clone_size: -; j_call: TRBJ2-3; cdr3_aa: CASSPLPGGNTDTQYF; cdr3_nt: TGCGCCAGCAGCCCCCTCCCGGGAGGGAACACAGATACGCAGTATTTT
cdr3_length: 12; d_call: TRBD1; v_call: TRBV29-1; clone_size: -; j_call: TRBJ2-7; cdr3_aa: CSVGDRAYEQYF; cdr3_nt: TGCAGCGTAGGAGACAGGGCCTACGAGCAGTACTTC
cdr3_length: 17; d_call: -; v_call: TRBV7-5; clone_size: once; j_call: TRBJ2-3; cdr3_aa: CVRSSGYDRGRPDTQYF; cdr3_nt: TGTGTCAGAAGCTCTGGGTACGACAGGGGGCGACCAGATACGCAGTATTTT
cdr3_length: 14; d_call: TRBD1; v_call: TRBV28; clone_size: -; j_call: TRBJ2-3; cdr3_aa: CASEAGGQEGTQYF; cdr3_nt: TGTGCCAGCGAGGCCGGGGGACAGGAAGGTACGCAGTATTTT
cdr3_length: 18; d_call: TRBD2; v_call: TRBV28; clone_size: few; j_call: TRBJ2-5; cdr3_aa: CASSYSQREGPLGETQYF; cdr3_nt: TGTGCCAGCAGTTATTCTCAGCGGGAGGGCCCTTTAGGAGAGACCCAGTACTTC
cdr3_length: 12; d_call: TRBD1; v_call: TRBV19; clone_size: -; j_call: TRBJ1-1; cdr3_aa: CATRQGWAEAFF; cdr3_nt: TGTGCCACCAGACAGGGATGGGCTGAAGCTTTCTTT
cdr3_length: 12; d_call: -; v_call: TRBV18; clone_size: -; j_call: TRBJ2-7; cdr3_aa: CASSPDSYEQYF; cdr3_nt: TGTGCCAGCTCACCAGACAGCTACGAGCAGTACTTC
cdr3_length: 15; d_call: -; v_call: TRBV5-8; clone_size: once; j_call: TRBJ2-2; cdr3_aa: CASSFWTAYTGELFF; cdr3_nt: TGTGCCAGCAGCTTTTGGACAGCTTACACCGGGGAGCTGTTTTTT
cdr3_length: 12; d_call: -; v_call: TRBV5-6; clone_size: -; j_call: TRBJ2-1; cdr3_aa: CASSLVVSEQFF; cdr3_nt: TGTGCCAGCAGCTTGGTTGTCAGTGAGCAGTTCTTC
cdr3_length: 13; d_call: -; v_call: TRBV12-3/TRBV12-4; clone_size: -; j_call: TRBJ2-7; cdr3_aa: CASSLRGAGEQYF; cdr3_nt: TGTGCCAGCAGTTTACGGGGGGCTGGCGAGCAGTACTTC
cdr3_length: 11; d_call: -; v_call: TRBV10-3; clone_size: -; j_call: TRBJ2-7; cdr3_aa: CAIRETSEQYF; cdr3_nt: TGTGCCATCAGGGAGACCAGCGAGCAGTACTTC
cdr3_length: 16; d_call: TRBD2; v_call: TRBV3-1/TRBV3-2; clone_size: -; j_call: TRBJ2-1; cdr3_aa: CASSQGRPSGNNEQFF; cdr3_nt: TGTGCCAGCAGCCAAGGTAGGCCTAGCGGGAACAATGAGCAGTTCTTC
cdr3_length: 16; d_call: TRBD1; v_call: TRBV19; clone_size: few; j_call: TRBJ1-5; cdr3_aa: CASSGRRGASNQPQHF; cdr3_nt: TGTGCCAGTAGTGGCCGCAGGGGGGCAAGCAATCAGCCCCAGCATTTT
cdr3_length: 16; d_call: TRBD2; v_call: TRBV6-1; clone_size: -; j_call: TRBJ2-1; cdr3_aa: CASSALGLAGNNEQFF; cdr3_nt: TGTGCCAGCAGTGCATTGGGACTAGCGGGAAACAATGAGCAGTTCTTC
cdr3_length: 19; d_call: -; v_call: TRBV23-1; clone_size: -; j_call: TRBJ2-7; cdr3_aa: CASSLIQLPTLRENYEQYF; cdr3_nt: TGCGCCAGCAGTCTAATACAACTCCCGACCTTACGGGAGAATTACGAGCAGTACTTC
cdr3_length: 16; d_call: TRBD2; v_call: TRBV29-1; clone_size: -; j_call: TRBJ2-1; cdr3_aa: CSSSSGSSVDSDEQFF; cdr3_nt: TGCAGCTCATCTAGCGGGAGTTCGGTCGATTCGGATGAGCAGTTCTTC
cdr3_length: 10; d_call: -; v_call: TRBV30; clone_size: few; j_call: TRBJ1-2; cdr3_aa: CAWRQVVYTF; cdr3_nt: TGTGCCTGGAGGCAGGTGGTGTACACCTTC
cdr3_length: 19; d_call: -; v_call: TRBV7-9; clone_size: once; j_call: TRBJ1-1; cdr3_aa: CASSFRVSPLSRAGTEAFF; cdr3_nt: TGTGCCAGCAGCTTTAGAGTAAGCCCTTTATCGCGGGCAGGCACTGAAGCTTTCTTT
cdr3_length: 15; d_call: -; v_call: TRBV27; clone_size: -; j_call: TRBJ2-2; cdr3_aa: CASKSWGGDTGELFF; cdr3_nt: TGTGCCAGCAAGAGTTGGGGGGGCGACACCGGGGAGCTGTTTTTT
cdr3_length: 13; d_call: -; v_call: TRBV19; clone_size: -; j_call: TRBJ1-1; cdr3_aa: CASSYRDGTEAFF; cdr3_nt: TGTGCCAGTAGCTACAGGGACGGGACTGAAGCTTTCTTT
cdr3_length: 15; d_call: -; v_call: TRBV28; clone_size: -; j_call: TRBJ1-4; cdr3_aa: CASSSPGDFNEKLFF; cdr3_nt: TGTGCCAGCAGTTCCCCGGGGGATTTCAATGAAAAACTGTTTTTT
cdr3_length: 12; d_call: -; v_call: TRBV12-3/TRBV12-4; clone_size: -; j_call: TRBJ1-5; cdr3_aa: CASRAGNQPQHF; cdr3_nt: TGTGCCAGCAGAGCGGGCAATCAGCCCCAGCATTTT
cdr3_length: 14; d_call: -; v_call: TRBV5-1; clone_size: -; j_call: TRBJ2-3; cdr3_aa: CASSLEGGTDTQYF; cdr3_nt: TGCGCCAGCAGCTTGGAAGGGGGCACAGATACGCAGTATTTT
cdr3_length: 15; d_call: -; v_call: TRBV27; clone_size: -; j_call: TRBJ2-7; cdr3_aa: CASHSGVDGSYEQYF; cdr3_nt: TGTGCCAGTCATTCGGGAGTTGATGGGTCCTACGAGCAGTACTTC
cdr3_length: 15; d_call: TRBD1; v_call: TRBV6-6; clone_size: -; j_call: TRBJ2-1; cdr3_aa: CASTLDRGRGNEQFF; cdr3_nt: TGTGCCAGCACCCTGGACAGGGGGCGAGGCAATGAGCAGTTCTTC
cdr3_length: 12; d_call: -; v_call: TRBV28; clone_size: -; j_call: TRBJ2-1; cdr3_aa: CASMNSWFEQFF; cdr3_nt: TGTGCCAGCATGAATAGCTGGTTCGAGCAGTTCTTC
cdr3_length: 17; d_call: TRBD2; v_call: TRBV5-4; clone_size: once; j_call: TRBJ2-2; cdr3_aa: CASSLVGSGKNTGELFF; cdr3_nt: TGTGCCAGCAGCTTGGTGGGTAGCGGGAAGAACACCGGGGAGCTGTTTTTT